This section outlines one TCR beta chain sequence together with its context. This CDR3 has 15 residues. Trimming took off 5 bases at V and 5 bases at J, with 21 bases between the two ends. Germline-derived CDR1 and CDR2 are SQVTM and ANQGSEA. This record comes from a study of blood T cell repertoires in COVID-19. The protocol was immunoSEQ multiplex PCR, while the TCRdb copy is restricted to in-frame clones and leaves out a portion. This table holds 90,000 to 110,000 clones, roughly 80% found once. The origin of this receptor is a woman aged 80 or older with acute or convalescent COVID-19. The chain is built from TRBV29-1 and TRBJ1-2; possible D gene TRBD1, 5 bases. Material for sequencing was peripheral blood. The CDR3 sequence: CSVSTGSSYPYGYTF. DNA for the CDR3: TGCAGCGTTTCTACAGGTTCTTCTTACCCTTATGGCTACACCTTC.